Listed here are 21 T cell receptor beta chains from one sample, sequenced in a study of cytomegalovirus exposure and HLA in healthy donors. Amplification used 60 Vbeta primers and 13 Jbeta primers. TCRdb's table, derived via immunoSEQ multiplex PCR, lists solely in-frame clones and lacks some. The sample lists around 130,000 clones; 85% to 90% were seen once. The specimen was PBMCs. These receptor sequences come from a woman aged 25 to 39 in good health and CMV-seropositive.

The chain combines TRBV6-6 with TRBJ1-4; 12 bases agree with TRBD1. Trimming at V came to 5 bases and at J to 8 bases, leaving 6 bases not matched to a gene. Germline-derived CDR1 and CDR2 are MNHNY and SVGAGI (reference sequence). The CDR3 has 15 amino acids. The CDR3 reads CASSPGTGGAEKLFF. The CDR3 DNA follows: TGTGCCAGCAGTCCAGGGACAGGGGGCGCAGAAAAACTGTTTTTT.

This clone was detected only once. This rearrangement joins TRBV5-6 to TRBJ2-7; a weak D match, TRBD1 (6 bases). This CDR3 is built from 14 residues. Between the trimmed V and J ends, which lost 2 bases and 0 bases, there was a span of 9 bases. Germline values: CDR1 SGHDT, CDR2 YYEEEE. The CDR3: CASSFDRLSYEQYF. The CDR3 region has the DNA TGTGCCAGCAGCTTCGACAGGCTCTCCTACGAGCAGTACTTC.

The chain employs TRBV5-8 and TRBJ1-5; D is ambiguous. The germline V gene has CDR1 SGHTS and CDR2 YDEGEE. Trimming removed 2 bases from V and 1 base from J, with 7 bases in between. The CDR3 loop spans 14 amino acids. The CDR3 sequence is CASSFGASNQPQHF. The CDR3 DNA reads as TGTGCCAGCAGCTTCGGAGCGAGCAATCAGCCCCAGCATTTT.

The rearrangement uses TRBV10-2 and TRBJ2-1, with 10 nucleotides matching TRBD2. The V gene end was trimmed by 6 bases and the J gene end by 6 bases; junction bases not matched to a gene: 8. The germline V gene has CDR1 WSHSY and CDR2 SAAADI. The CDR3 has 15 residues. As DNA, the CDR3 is TGCGCCAGCAGCTTCGGGACTAGCGCGACCAATGAGCAGTTCTTC. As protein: CASSFGTSATNEQFF.

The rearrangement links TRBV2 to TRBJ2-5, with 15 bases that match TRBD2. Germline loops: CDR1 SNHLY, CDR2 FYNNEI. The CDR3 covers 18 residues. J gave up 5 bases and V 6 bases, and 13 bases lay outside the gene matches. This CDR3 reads CASSVLPRTSGGEETQYF. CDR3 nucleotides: TGTGCCAGCAGCGTACTACCCCGGACTAGCGGGGGGGAGGAGACCCAGTACTTC. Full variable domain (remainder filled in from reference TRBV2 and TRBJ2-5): EPEVTQTPSHQVTQMGQEVILRCVPISNHLYFYWYRQILGQKVEFLVSFYNNEISEKSEIFDDQFSVERPDGSNFTLKIRSTKLEDSAMYFCASSVLPRTSGGEETQYFGPGTRLLVL.

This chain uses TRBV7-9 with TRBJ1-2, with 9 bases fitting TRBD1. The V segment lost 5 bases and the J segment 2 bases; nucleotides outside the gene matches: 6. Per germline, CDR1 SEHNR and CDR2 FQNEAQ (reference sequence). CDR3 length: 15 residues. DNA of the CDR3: TGTGCCAGCAGCATACAGGGGGCGAAGAACTATGGCTACACCTTC. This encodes CASSIQGAKNYGYTF.

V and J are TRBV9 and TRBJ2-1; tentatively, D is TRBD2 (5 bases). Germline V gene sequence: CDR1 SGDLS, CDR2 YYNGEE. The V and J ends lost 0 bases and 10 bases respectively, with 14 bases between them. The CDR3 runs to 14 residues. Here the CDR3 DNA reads TGTGCCAGCAGCGTAGAGGCTAGCCCCGGGGAGCAGTTCTTC. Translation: CASSVEASPGEQFF.

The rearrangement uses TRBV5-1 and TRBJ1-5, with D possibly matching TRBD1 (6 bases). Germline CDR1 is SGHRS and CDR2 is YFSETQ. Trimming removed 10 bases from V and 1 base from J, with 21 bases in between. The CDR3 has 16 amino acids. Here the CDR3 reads CAPWAGDQVSNQPQHF. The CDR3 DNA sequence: TGCGCCCCCTGGGCAGGGGATCAGGTGAGCAATCAGCCCCAGCATTTT.

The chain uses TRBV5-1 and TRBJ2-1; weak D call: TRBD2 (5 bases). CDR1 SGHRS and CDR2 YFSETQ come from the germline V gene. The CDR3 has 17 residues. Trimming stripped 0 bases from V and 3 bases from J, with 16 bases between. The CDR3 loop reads CASSLAPPGSGYNEQFF. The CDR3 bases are TGCGCCAGCAGCTTGGCCCCTCCGGGGAGCGGCTACAATGAGCAGTTCTTC.

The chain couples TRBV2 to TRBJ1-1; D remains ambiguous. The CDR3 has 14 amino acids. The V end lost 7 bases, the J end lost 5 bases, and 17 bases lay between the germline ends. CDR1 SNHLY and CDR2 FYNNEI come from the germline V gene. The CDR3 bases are TGTGCCAGCAAGAGCCCGGGGTTGGTTACTGAAGCTTTCTTT. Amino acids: CASKSPGLVTEAFF.

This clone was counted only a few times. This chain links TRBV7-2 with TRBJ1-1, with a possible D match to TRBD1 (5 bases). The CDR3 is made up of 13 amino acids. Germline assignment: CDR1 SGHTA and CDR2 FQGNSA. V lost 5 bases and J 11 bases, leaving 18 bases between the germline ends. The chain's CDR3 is CASSRGHPQMAFF. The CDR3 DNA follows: TGTGCCAGCAGCAGAGGACATCCTCAGATGGCTTTCTTT.

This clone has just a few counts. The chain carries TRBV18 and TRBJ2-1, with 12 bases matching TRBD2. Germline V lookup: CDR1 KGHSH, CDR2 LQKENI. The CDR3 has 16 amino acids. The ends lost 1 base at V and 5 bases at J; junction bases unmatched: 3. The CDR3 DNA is TGTGCCAGCTCACCACGGACTAGCGGGAACAACAATGAGCAGTTCTTC. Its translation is CASSPRTSGNNNEQFF. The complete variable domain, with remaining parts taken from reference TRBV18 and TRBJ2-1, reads NAGVMQNPRHLVRRRGQEARLRCSPMKGHSHVYWYRQLPEEGLKFMVYLQKENIIDESGMPKERFSAEFPKEGPSILRIQQVVRGDSAAYFCASSPRTSGNNNEQFFGPGTRLTVL.

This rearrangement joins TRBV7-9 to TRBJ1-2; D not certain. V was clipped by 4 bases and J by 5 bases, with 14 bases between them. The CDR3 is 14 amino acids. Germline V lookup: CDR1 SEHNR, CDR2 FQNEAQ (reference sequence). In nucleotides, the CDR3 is TGTGCCAGCAGCTCGCCCTTACTCAAGTATGGCTACACCTTC. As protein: CASSSPLLKYGYTF. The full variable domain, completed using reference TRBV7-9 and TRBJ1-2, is DTGVSQNPRHKITKRGQNVTFRCDPISEHNRLYWYRQTLGQGPEFLTYFQNEAQLEKSRLLSDRFSAERPKGSFSTLEIQRTEQGDSAMYLCASSSPLLKYGYTFGSGTRLTVV.

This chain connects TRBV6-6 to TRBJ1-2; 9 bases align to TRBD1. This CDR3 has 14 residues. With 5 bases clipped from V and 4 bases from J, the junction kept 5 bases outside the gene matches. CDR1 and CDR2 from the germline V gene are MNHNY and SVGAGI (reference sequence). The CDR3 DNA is TGTGCCAGCAGTCTAGGGACAGGGCCCTATGGCTACACCTTC. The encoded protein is CASSLGTGPYGYTF.

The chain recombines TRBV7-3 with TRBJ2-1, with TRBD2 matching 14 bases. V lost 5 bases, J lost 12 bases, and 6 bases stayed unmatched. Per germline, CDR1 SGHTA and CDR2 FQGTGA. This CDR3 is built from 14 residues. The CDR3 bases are TGTGCCAGCAGCCAGGGACTAGCGGGAGAGGGGCAGTTCTTC. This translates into CASSQGLAGEGQFF.

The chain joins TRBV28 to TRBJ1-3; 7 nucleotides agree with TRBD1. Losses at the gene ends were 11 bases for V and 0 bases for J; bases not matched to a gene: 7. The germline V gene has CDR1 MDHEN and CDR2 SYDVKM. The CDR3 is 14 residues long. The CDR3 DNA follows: TGTGCCGGGCGCAACAGGGGCTCTGGAAACACCATATATTTT. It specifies CAGRNRGSGNTIYF. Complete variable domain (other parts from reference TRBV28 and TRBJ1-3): DVKVTQSSRYLVKRTGEKVFLECVQDMDHENMFWYRQDPGLGLRLIYFSYDVKMKEKGDIPEGYSVSREKKERFSLILESASTNQTSMYLCAGRNRGSGNTIYFGEGSWLTVV.

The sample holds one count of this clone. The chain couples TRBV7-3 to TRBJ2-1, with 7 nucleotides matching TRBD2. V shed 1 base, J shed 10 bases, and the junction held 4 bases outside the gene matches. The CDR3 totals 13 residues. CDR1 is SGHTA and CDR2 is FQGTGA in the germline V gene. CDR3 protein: CASSLSREAEQFF. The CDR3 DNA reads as TGTGCCAGCAGCTTAAGTCGGGAGGCGGAGCAGTTCTTC.

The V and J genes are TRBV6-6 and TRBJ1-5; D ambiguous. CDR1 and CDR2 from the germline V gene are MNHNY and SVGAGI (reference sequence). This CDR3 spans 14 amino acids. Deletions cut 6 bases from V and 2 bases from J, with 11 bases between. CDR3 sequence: CASSRDNRNQPQHF. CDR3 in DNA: TGTGCCAGCAGCCGTGACAATCGCAATCAGCCCCAGCATTTT.

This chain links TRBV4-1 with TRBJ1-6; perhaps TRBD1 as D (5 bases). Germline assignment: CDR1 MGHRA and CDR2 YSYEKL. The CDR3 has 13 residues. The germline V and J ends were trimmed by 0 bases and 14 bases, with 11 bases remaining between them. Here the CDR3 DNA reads TGCGCCAGCAGCCAAGACTCAGGGCGAACCCTCCACTTT. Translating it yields CASSQDSGRTLHF.

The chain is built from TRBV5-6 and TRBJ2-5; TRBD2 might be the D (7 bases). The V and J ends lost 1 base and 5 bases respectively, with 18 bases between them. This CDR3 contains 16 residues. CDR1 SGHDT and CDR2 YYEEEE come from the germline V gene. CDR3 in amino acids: CASSLLGAGARETQYF. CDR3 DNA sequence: TGTGCCAGCAGCTTGCTAGGGGCGGGGGCCAGGGAGACCCAGTACTTC.

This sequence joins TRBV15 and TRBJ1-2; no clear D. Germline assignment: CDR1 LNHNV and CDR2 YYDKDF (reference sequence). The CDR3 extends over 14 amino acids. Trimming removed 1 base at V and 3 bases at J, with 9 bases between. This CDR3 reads CATSRGVGDYGYTF. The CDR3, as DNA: TGTGCCACCAGCAGAGGAGTGGGAGACTATGGCTACACCTTC.